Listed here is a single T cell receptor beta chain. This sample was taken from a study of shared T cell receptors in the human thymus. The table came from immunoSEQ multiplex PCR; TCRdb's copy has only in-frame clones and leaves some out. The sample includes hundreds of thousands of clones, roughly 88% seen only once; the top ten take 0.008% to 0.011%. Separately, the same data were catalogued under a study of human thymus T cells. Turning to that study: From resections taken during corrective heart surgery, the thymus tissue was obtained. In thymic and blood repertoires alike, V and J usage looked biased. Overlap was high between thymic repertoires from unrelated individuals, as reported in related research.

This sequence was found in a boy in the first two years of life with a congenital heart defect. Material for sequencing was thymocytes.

This chain's CDR3 is CASSLGDEQYF. The CDR3 DNA follows: TGTGCCAGCAGCTTGGGAGACGAGCAGTACTTC. This rearrangement joins TRBV5-4 to TRBJ2-7; D remains ambiguous. Germline-derived CDR1 and CDR2 are SGHNT and YYREEE (reference sequence). Trimming removed 0 bases from V and 5 bases from J, with 3 bases in between. The CDR3 runs 11 residues.